In this sample, the clone carrying this TCR beta chain turned up a few times. Its target is not known. Amplification of TCR beta CDR3 regions used RNA as the template. The HTBI primer set served for first-round RT-PCR of the TCR CDR3. One entry per CDR3 protein results from TCRdb running MiXCR on the multiplex PCR reads. The sample includes about 840,000 distinct CDR3 sequences, 38% of them seen just once. This sample was included in a study of T cells in Graves' hyperthyroidism and ophthalmopathy. The study, taken as a whole, reports: Ophthalmopathy was model-predicted a median about 7.1 months pre-onset.

V dropped 6 bases and J dropped 1 base, with 12 bases sitting between them. This CDR3 is 14 amino acids long. The material sequenced was blood. This TCR came from a man aged 18 to 29 with Graves' hyperthyroidism. The gene calls are TRBV12-3 or TRBV12-4 and TRBJ2-5; no clear D gene. The CDR3, as DNA: TGTGCCAGCAGACCTCGGTTATCCCAAGAGACCCAGTACTTC. Its protein product is CASRPRLSQETQYF.